This T cell receptor beta chain derives from a study of blood T cell repertoires in COVID-19. At the level of the study: There were acute and convalescent COVID-19 samples, and they came from the United States, Italy and Spain.

Method: immunoSEQ multiplex PCR; TCRdb's copy keeps in-frame clones and lacks some. The repertoire holds hundreds of thousands of clones, with about four fifths as singletons. The study assigned cohorts using participant-reported clinical history. Trimming removed 3 bases from V and 4 bases from J; junction bases left unmatched: 14. CDR1 and CDR2 from the germline V gene are DFQATT and SNEGSKA (reference sequence). CDR3 length: 16 amino acids. The sequenced sample was PBMCs or T cells enriched from blood (not recorded which). The TCR sequence derives from a woman between 45 and 60 years old who had been exposed to COVID-19. The chain combines TRBV20-1 with TRBJ1-1, with 7 positions matching TRBD1. This CDR3 reads CSASDSYRGLGTEAFF. CDR3 nucleotide sequence: TGCAGTGCTAGTGACTCATACAGGGGTTTGGGCACTGAAGCTTTCTTT.